This is a list of T cell receptor beta chains from one sample in a study of T cell repertoires in cytomegalovirus infection. For these TCRs, the target antigens are not known. Via MiXCR, TCRdb re-called the reads, giving one row per CDR3 protein. The top ten clones hold about a sixth of a sample with 450,000 to 600,000 distinct CDR3 sequences, 30% to 40% of them seen once. The sequenced sample was cultured PBMCs, obtained from culture after CMV antigen stimulation. The origin of the receptors is a human donor in good health (CMV status not recorded). Some clones in this sample may be carry-over from other donors' samples. The CDR3 runs from the conserved cysteine through the conserved F or W. The D gene is left open where the match is weak. Some rows mark clone size as missing; the rest say once, few, many or name a class of expanded clone.

clone_size d_call j_call v_call cdr3_aa cdr3_nt
. . TRBJ2-4 TRBV7-2 CASSLFEGIQYF TGTGCCAGCAGCTTATTCGAGGGGATTCAGTACTTC
few . TRBJ2-3 TRBV6-5 CASSYSTGSTDTQYF TGTGCCAGCAGTTACTCGACGGGGAGTACCGATACGCAGTATTTT
few . TRBJ1-2 TRBV12-3/TRBV12-4 CASSSGRSSYHGYTF TGTGCCAGCAGTTCGGGGCGATCGTCCTACCATGGCTACACCTTC
. TRBD2 TRBJ2-2 TRBV7-9 CASSLASGRTPGELFF TGTGCCAGCAGCTTAGCGAGCGGGAGAACGCCCGGGGAGCTGTTTTTT
few TRBD2 TRBJ2-1 TRBV10-1 CASSESGGRAYNEQFF TGCGCCAGCAGTGAGTCAGGCGGGAGGGCCTACAATGAGCAGTTCTTC
. TRBD2 TRBJ2-7 TRBV4-1 CASSQETSGKYEQYF TGTGCCAGCAGCCAAGAAACTAGCGGGAAATACGAGCAGTACTTC
. TRBD2 TRBJ2-1 TRBV5-1 CASSPEGLAATIPTYNEQFF TGCGCCAGCAGCCCGGAGGGACTAGCGGCTACTATACCAACCTACAATGAGCAGTTCTTC
. TRBD2 TRBJ2-2 TRBV20-1 CSATSGLAGGPGGELFF TGCAGTGCTACCTCCGGGCTAGCGGGAGGGCCCGGCGGGGAGCTGTTTTTT
. . TRBJ2-5 TRBV7-8 CASSLSPGTQYF TGTGCCAGCAGCTTGTCCCCGGGGACCCAGTACTTC
. TRBD2 TRBJ2-1 TRBV12-3/TRBV12-4 CASSITSGGYNEQFF TGTGCCAGCAGCATTACTAGCGGGGGGTACAATGAGCAGTTCTTC
. . TRBJ2-7 TRBV5-6 CASSLLERTIAWGQYF TGTGCCAGCAGCTTATTAGAGCGGACGATTGCATGGGGGCAGTACTTC
few . TRBJ2-3 TRBV7-2 CASSGYILDTQYF TGTGCCAGCAGCGGGTACATATTAGATACGCAGTATTTT
few TRBD2 TRBJ2-1 TRBV12-3/TRBV12-4 CASRRLADNEQFF TGTGCCAGCAGGCGACTAGCAGACAATGAGCAGTTCTTC
few TRBD2 TRBJ2-7 TRBV4-3 CASSQDLAGVYEQYF TGCGCCAGCAGCCAAGACCTAGCGGGGGTCTACGAGCAGTACTTC
few TRBD2 TRBJ2-5 TRBV7-9 CASSLSRAGGGETQYF TGTGCCAGCAGCCTATCAAGAGCGGGAGGTGGGGAGACCCAGTACTTC
few . TRBJ1-1 TRBV28 CASSPTGAGMNTEAFF TGTGCCAGCAGTCCAACAGGCGCGGGGATGAACACTGAAGCTTTCTTT
. . TRBJ1-5 TRBV28 CASRGDTEGWNQPQHF TGTGCCAGCAGGGGGGACACAGAGGGTTGGAATCAGCCCCAGCATTTT
. TRBD1 TRBJ1-6 TRBV6-6 CASSSRTWDRGDSYNSPLHF TGTGCCAGCAGCTCACGAACTTGGGACAGGGGGGACTCCTATAATTCACCCCTCCACTTT
many TRBD1 TRBJ1-6 TRBV7-2 CASTLTRDRGNSPLHF TGTGCCAGCACCCTAACGAGGGACAGAGGAAATTCACCCCTCCACTTT
. . TRBJ1-6 TRBV12-3/TRBV12-4 CASSFFVGSPLHF TGTGCCAGCAGCTTCTTCGTTGGGTCACCCCTCCACTTT
. . TRBJ2-1 TRBV19 CASSIEGGRRDEQFF TGTGCCAGTAGTATAGAGGGGGGACGGCGGGATGAGCAGTTCTTC
. TRBD2 TRBJ2-5 TRBV6-2/TRBV6-3 CASSYRLAEVEGQYF TGTGCCAGCAGTTATCGACTAGCAGAAGTAGAAGGCCAGTACTTC
once . TRBJ1-1 TRBV20-1 CSARDSGSNTEAFF TGCAGTGCTAGAGATTCCGGCTCCAACACTGAAGCTTTCTTT
. TRBD2 TRBJ2-1 TRBV6-6 CASRRTSGRSDEQFF TGTGCCAGCAGGCGGACTAGCGGGAGGTCCGATGAGCAGTTCTTC
few . TRBJ2-5 TRBV7-6 CASSLPAETQYF TGTGCCAGCAGCTTACCCGCAGAGACCCAGTACTTC
few . TRBJ2-1 TRBV11-3 CASSFHVQVSYNEQFF TGTGCCAGCAGCTTTCATGTCCAGGTTTCCTACAATGAGCAGTTCTTC
. TRBD1 TRBJ1-1 TRBV6-2/TRBV6-3 CASVLTGGATEAFF TGTGCCAGCGTGCTGACAGGGGGCGCGACTGAAGCTTTCTTT
. . TRBJ1-2 TRBV5-8 CASSLNYGASQGYTF TGTGCCAGCAGCTTAAACTATGGGGCGTCCCAGGGCTACACCTTC
. . TRBJ1-4 TRBV4-1 CASSQDDGARGRELFF TGCGCCAGCAGCCAAGATGACGGAGCGAGGGGAAGGGAACTGTTTTTT
many TRBD1 TRBJ1-4 TRBV7-2 CASSPARDSQKLFF TGTGCCAGCAGCCCGGCCAGGGACAGCCAAAAACTGTTTTTT
many TRBD1 TRBJ1-2 TRBV7-2 CASSLAVFRTGSGYTF TGTGCCAGCAGCTTAGCGGTGTTCCGGACAGGGAGCGGCTACACCTTC
few TRBD1 TRBJ1-1 TRBV6-1 CASSAQGKLTEAFF TGTGCCAGCAGCGCACAGGGGAAGCTCACTGAAGCTTTCTTT
. . TRBJ1-2 TRBV6-1 CASSTPTQGIYGYTF TGTGCCAGCAGTACTCCGACCCAGGGGATCTATGGCTACACCTTC
. . TRBJ1-2 TRBV6-6 CASSYTRVDGYTF TGTGCCAGCAGTTATACCAGGGTGGATGGCTACACCTTC
. . TRBJ2-3 TRBV6-6 CASSYSMGGADTQYF TGTGCCAGCAGTTACTCGATGGGGGGAGCAGATACGCAGTATTTT
. . TRBJ1-1 TRBV7-9 CASSLRTAMNTEAFF TGTGCCAGCAGCTTAAGGACGGCGATGAACACTGAAGCTTTCTTT
few . TRBJ1-4 TRBV7-3 CASSRSGGTNEKLFF TGTGCCAGCAGCCGGTCGGGGGGCACTAATGAAAAACTGTTTTTT
few . TRBJ2-3 TRBV11-2 CASSKRVGKDTQYF TGTGCCAGCAGCAAAAGAGTTGGGAAAGATACGCAGTATTTT
few . TRBJ2-3 TRBV7-8 CASSLTLDRTQYF TGTGCCAGCAGCTTAACCCTGGACCGTACGCAGTATTTT
few . TRBJ2-1 TRBV11-1 CASSGGPSNEQFF TGTGCCAGCAGCGGAGGGCCCTCCAATGAGCAGTTCTTC
. TRBD2 TRBJ2-3 TRBV7-9 CASMAGGQSTTDTQYF TGTGCCAGCATGGCGGGAGGTCAAAGCACAACAGATACGCAGTATTTT
. . TRBJ2-1 TRBV6-1 CASVAGTFSYNEQFF TGTGCCAGCGTCGCCGGGACGTTCTCCTACAATGAGCAGTTCTTC
. . TRBJ2-3 TRBV12-3/TRBV12-4 CASVLHSTDTQYF TGTGCCAGCGTACTACATAGCACAGATACGCAGTATTTT
. . TRBJ2-5 TRBV4-1 CASSQEYRDQETQYF TGCGCCAGCAGCCAAGAATACCGGGACCAAGAGACCCAGTACTTC
. . TRBJ2-7 TRBV7-9 CASSERDTSRYEQYF TGTGCCAGCAGCGAACGGGACACCTCGAGGTACGAGCAGTACTTC